Sequencing of this T cell receptor beta chain was carried out in a study of cytomegalovirus exposure and HLA in healthy donors (dated by TCRdb to 2017 to 2019). Concerning the study at large: According to a later analysis, one platform produced both the roughly 130 validation repertoires and the 670 or so repertoires of the first cohort. The study was designed to test whether signatures of past pathogen exposure could be identified by cataloging public T cell receptors. To predict cytomegalovirus infection status, the study brought together high-throughput TCR immunosequencing, statistical association of individual TCRs with disease status, and machine learning. Along with the roughly 710-subject first cohort, a separate validation cohort of 120 different subjects was used. Study-wide findings and limitations: A later analysis lacked HLA typing for the validation cohort, so it scored co-occurrence in that cohort across all 110 or so repertoires. A few of the identified cytomegalovirus-associated TCR beta chains were confirmed in vitro to be specific for cytomegalovirus antigens. The authors suggested that the approach could potentially be extended to other disease states and immunological phenotypes. The study listed 150 to 200 TCR beta chains as associated with cytomegalovirus. Across donors, most TCR sequences were observed very rarely, whereas some public TCRs were present in many individuals. The classifier was reported to diagnose cytomegalovirus status with high specificity and sensitivity in both the original cohort and the validation cohort. Subsequent analysis determined that TCRs grouped into clusters in the first cohort also showed a tendency toward co-occurrence across the roughly 110 validation repertoires, and approximately 94% of cluster scores exceeded 0.

Library preparation used the immunoSEQ multiplex PCR assay. Under the source paper's analysis protocol: A statistical classification framework was built to diagnose cytomegalovirus status from the catalog of TCR beta chain sequences. In TCRdb, the immuneACCESS table is reduced to in-frame sequences with V and J assigned. These tables do not hold every clone; where another copy was compared, an unresolved V gene accounts for under half, and the others remain unexplained. V, J and clone size are those of that table, while D and trimming were read from the DNA. For this sample there are more than 95,000 clones; 94% appear just once. Around 1.3% of the sample lies in the top ten. Separate from the roughly 700-subject first cohort, the validation cohort of 95 to 150 subjects was the group to which the donors belonged. Sequences GTSNPN (CDR1) and SVGIG (CDR2) are obtained from the germline V gene (reference sequence). The junction shows trimming of 0 bases on V and 7 bases on J, and the gene matches do not reach 2 bases of it. The CDR3, from cysteine to phenylalanine, totals 14 residues. Just CDR3 DNA is preserved here, 42 bases in frame from base 1.

Points on this clone: Its antigen is still unknown. The record has no base qualities; no much larger clone is one base away.

Recombination linked TRBV30 to TRBJ1-4; 10 junctional bases match TRBD1. The clonotype comes from a woman in her late teens or twenties in good health and CMV-seronegative. The sequenced sample was PBMCs. The CDR3 protein is CAWSVTGGPEKLFF. The DNA sequence follows: TGTGCCTGGAGTGTGACAGGGGGCCCTGAAAAACTGTTTTTT.